Each of the 8 T cell receptor beta chains below was sequenced from the same sample in a study of identical twins. TCRdb re-derived calls from the 5' RACE reads in MiXCR, one entry per CDR3 protein. The sample has about 240,000 distinct CDR3 sequences; roughly 7.5% are singletons. Separately, the same data were catalogued under a study of yellow fever vaccine responses in identical twins.

Sequenced: CD8+ T cells sorted from blood. Receptor source: a woman aged 18-29 years in good health.

This chain connects TRBV20-1 to TRBJ1-5; TRBD1 is a possible D gene (5 bases). Deletions cut 6 bases from V and 6 bases from J, with 24 bases between. The CDR3 covers 16 residues. CDR1 DFQATT and CDR2 SNEGSKA come from the germline V gene (reference sequence). CDR3 protein: CSAGRQSWGRVQPQHF. The CDR3 nucleotides are TGCAGTGCCGGGAGGCAGTCGTGGGGACGGGTTCAGCCCCAGCATTTT.

This clonotype was counted at least ten times. The chain combines TRBV12-3 or TRBV12-4 with TRBJ1-1; the D gene is possibly TRBD1 (5 bases). The CDR3 consists of 11 residues. Trimming stripped 5 bases from V and 12 bases from J, with 13 bases between. CDR3 nucleotide sequence: TGTGCCAGCAGTCCCGGGACGACGACTTTCTTT. This codes for CASSPGTTTFF.

The sample holds many counts of this clonotype. The CDR3 reads CSVEDGGYGYTF. The CDR3 nucleotides are TGCAGCGTTGAAGATGGAGGCTATGGCTACACCTTC. The V gene is TRBV29-1, the J gene TRBJ1-2; no definite D call. Germline-derived CDR1 and CDR2 are SQVTM and ANQGSEA. V was pared by 0 bases and J by 4 bases, with 6 bases between. CDR3 length: 12 residues.

Only a few counts were recorded for this clonotype. One end of the junction varies from germline; a read error may be responsible. The chain is built from TRBV2 and TRBJ1-2; TRBD1 matches at 8 bases. The germline V gene has CDR1 SNHLY and CDR2 FYNNEI. The CDR3 is made up of 16 amino acids. CDR3 amino acids: CASSEDPTGAGYGYTF. In DNA, the CDR3 is TGTGCCAGCAGCGAAGATCCGACAGGGGCAGGCTATGGCTACACCTTC.

This clonotype showed up just a few times. This chain links TRBV28 with TRBJ2-7, with 9 bases matching TRBD2. The V gene's germline CDR1 is MDHEN and CDR2 SYDVKM. Losses at the gene ends were 3 bases for V and 5 bases for J; bases not matched to a gene: 11. This CDR3 is built from 16 residues. In DNA form, the CDR3 reads TGTGCCAGCAGTTTCCGGTTAGCGGGGGCCTTCGACGAGCAGTACTTC. This codes for CASSFRLAGAFDEQYF.

This clonotype was found a few times. V is TRBV25-1 and J is TRBJ2-7; D perhaps matches TRBD2 (5 bases). Germline values: CDR1 MGHDK, CDR2 SYGVNS. V was pared by 3 bases and J by 3 bases, with 9 bases between. The CDR3 has 13 residues. This chain's CDR3 is CASSDVTNYEQYF. DNA for the CDR3: TGTGCCAGCAGTGACGTGACTAACTACGAGCAGTACTTC.

This clonotype was seen a few times. J is TRBJ2-2 and V is TRBV11-2; no clear D. Trimming removed 5 bases from V and 4 bases from J, with 20 bases in between. Germline V CDR1 and CDR2: SGHAT, FQNNGV. The CDR3 has 17 amino acids. CDR3: CASSKPLTRISTGELFF. As DNA, the CDR3 is TGTGCCAGCAGCAAACCCTTGACTCGTATTTCCACCGGGGAGCTGTTTTTT.

The sample holds many counts of this clonotype. The chain carries TRBV15 and TRBJ2-5; tentatively, D is TRBD1 (5 bases). Trimming removed 0 bases at V and 1 base at J, with 15 bases between. The germline V gene encodes CDR1 LNHNV and CDR2 YYDKDF (reference sequence). This CDR3 region has 17 residues. CDR3 in amino acids: CATSRDPPGHVQETQYF. CDR3 sequence (DNA): TGTGCCACCAGCAGAGATCCCCCAGGACACGTCCAAGAGACCCAGTACTTC.